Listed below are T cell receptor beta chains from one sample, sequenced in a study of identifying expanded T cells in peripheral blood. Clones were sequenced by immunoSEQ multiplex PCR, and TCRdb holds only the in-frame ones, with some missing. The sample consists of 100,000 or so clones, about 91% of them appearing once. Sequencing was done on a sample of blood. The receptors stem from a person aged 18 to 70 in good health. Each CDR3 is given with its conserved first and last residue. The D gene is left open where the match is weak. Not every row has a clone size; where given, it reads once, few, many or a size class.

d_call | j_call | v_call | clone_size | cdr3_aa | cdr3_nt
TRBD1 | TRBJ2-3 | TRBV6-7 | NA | CASSYEVGTGGLYTQYF | TGTGCCAGCAGTTACGAGGTTGGGACAGGGGGGCTTTATACGCAGTATTTT
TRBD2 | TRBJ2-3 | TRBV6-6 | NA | CAVLAGGTDTQYF | TGTGCCGTACTAGCGGGAGGCACAGATACGCAGTATTTT
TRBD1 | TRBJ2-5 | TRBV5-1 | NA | CASSLAVGRGHGETQYF | TGCGCCAGCAGCTTGGCCGTCGGCAGGGGGCATGGAGAGACCCAGTACTTC
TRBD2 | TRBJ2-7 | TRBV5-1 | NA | CASSLMAGGRYEQYF | TGCGCCAGCAGCTTGATGGCGGGGGGGCGATACGAGCAGTACTTC
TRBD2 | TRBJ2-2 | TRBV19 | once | CASSSRRTSGSSNTGELFF | TGTGCCAGTAGTTCAAGGAGAACAAGCGGGAGCTCGAACACCGGGGAGCTGTTTTTT
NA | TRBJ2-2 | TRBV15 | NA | CATSRDRTGGELFF | TGTGCCACCAGCAGAGATCGGACCGGCGGGGAGCTGTTTTTT
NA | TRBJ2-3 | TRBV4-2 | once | CASSLSPTDTQYF | TGTGCCAGCAGCCTCTCCCCCACAGATACGCAGTATTTT
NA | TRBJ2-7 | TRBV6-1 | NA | CASSEIVRGTTLSYEQYF | TGTGCCAGCAGTGAAATAGTGAGGGGGACTACCCTTTCCTACGAGCAGTACTTC
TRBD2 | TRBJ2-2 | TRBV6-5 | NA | CASSGLAGSGELFF | TGTGCCAGCAGCGGACTAGCGGGGTCAGGGGAGCTGTTTTTT
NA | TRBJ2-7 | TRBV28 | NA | CASSLRQLPAYEQYF | TGTGCCAGCAGTTTACGACAGCTGCCAGCCTACGAGCAGTACTTC
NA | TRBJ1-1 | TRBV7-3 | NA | CASSTTGQAFF | TGTGCCAGCAGCACCACGGGGCAAGCTTTCTTT
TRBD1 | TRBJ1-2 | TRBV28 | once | CASSLLTGELNTF | TGTGCCAGCAGTTTATTGACAGGGGAGTTAAACACCTTC
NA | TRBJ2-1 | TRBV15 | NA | CATSRDKGSYNEQFF | TGTGCCACCAGCAGAGATAAAGGGTCCTACAATGAGCAGTTCTTC
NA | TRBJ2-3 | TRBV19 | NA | CASSNGQSTDTQYF | TGTGCCAGTAGCAACGGACAGAGCACAGATACGCAGTATTTT
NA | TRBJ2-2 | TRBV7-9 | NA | CASSLARATGELFF | TGTGCCAGCAGCTTAGCTAGGGCAACCGGGGAGCTGTTTTTT
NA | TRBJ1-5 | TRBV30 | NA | CAWSVGGNSNQPQHF | TGTGCCTGGAGTGTAGGGGGAAATAGCAATCAGCCCCAGCATTTT
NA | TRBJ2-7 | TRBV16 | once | CASSPPGRINEQYF | TGTGCCAGCAGCCCCCCAGGTAGGATTAACGAGCAGTACTTC
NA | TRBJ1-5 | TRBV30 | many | CAWSPRGGGNQPQHF | TGTGCCTGGAGTCCCCGAGGAGGGGGCAATCAGCCCCAGCATTTT
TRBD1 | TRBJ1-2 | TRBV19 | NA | CASTSRGQGLVYGYTF | TGTGCCAGTACCTCCAGGGGGCAGGGGTTGGTCTATGGCTACACCTTC
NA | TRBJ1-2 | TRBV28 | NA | CASSLPSGANYGYTF | TGTGCCAGCAGTTTACCCTCCGGCGCCAACTATGGCTACACCTTC
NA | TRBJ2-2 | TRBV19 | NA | CASSRPRRDTGELFF | TGTGCCAGTAGTAGACCCCGAAGAGACACCGGGGAGCTGTTTTTT
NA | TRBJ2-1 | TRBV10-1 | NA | CASSDWASGNEQFF | TGCGCCAGCAGTGATTGGGCGTCGGGGAATGAGCAGTTCTTC
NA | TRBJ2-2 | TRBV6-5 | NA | CASFDTSNTGELFF | TGTGCCAGCTTCGACACCTCGAACACCGGGGAGCTGTTTTTT
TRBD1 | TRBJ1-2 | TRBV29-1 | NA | CSVAPGQPTNYGYTF | TGCAGCGTTGCTCCGGGACAGCCTACTAACTATGGCTACACCTTC
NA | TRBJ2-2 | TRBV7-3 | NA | CASSNQGLHTGELFF | TGTGCCAGCAGTAACCAGGGACTCCACACCGGGGAGCTGTTTTTT
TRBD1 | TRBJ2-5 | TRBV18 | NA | CASSPKSGGVETQYF | TGTGCCAGCTCACCGAAATCAGGGGGTGTGGAGACCCAGTACTTC
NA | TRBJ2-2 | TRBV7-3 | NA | CASSFRPNTGELFF | TGTGCCAGCAGCTTCAGACCGAACACCGGGGAGCTGTTTTTT
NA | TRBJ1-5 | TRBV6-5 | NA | CASSSWGNSNQPQHF | TGTGCCAGCAGTTCCTGGGGGAATAGCAATCAGCCCCAGCATTTT
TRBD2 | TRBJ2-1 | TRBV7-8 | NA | CASNTGTSGSGQFF | TGTGCCAGCAATACCGGGACTAGCGGGAGCGGGCAGTTCTTC
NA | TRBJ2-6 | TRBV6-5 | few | CASSRNPGANVLTF | TGTGCCAGCAGTCGAAATCCTGGGGCCAACGTCCTGACTTTC
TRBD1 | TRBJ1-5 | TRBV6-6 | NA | CASRDTDRGRDQPQHF | TGTGCCAGCAGGGACACCGACAGGGGGCGTGATCAGCCCCAGCATTTT
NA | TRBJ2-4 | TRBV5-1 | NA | CASSLSQGTGIQYF | TGCGCCAGCAGCTTGTCGCAGGGGACCGGCATTCAGTACTTC
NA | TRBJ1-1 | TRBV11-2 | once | CASSLVFGSGAFF | TGTGCCAGCAGCTTAGTATTTGGTAGTGGGGCTTTCTTT
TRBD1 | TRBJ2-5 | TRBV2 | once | CAGGQDIQETQYF | TGTGCCGGGGGACAGGACATCCAAGAGACCCAGTACTTC
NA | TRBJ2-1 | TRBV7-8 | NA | CASSLVVRGLFF | TGTGCCAGCAGCTTAGTGGTCAGGGGTCTGTTCTTC
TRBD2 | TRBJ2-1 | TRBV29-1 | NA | CSVAKVGGDNEQFF | TGCAGCGTTGCCAAGGTGGGGGGGGACAATGAGCAGTTCTTC
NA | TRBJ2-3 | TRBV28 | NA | CASSFGDTQYF | TGTGCCAGCAGTTTTGGAGATACGCAGTATTTT
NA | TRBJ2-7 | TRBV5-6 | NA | CASSHKGSYEQYF | TGTGCCAGCAGCCACAAAGGCTCCTACGAGCAGTACTTC
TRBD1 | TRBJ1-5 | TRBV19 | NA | CASSTTGGQNSNQPQHF | TGTGCCAGTAGTACGACCGGGGGACAGAATAGCAATCAGCCCCAGCATTTT
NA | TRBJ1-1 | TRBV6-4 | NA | CASSTDLNTEAFF | TGTGCCAGCAGTACAGATTTGAACACTGAAGCTTTCTTT
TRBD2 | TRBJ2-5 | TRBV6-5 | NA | CASSYLPSGRETQYF | TGTGCCAGCAGTTACCTCCCTAGCGGGAGAGAGACCCAGTACTTC
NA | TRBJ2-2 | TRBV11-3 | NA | CASSLESGAGELFF | TGTGCCAGCAGCTTGGAGTCCGGTGCCGGGGAGCTGTTTTTT
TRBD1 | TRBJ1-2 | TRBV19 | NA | CASNRGNYGYTF | TGTGCCAGTAACAGGGGGAACTATGGCTACACCTTC
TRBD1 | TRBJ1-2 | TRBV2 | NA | CASSSGTGERDGYTF | TGTGCCAGCAGCTCCGGGACAGGGGAGAGGGATGGCTACACCTTC
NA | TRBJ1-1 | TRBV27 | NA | CASSGPAEAFF | TGTGCCAGCAGTGGGCCAGCCGAAGCTTTCTTT
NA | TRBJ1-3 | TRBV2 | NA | CASSEPFSGNTIYF | TGTGCCAGCAGTGAACCTTTCTCTGGAAACACCATATATTTT
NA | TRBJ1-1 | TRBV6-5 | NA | CASKEGGGTEAFF | TGTGCCAGCAAAGAGGGCGGCGGCACTGAAGCTTTCTTT
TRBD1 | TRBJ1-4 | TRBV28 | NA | CASSFEGANNEKLFF | TGTGCCAGCAGTTTCGAGGGGGCGAATAATGAAAAACTGTTTTTT
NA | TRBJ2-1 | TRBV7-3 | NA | CASSLGVSSYNEQFF | TGTGCCAGCAGTTTGGGGGTCAGCTCCTACAATGAGCAGTTCTTC
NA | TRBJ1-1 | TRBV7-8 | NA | CASSSGVATPEAFF | TGTGCCAGCAGCTCAGGGGTAGCGACACCTGAAGCTTTCTTT
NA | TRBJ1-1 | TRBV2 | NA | CASSIRRSNTEAFF | TGTGCCAGCAGCATTCGACGTTCGAACACTGAAGCTTTCTTT
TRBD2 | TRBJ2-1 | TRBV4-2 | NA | CASSQEAPSGYNEQFF | TGTGCCAGCAGCCAAGAGGCCCCTAGCGGATACAATGAGCAGTTCTTC
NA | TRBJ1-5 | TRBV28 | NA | CASRRRDTSNQPQHF | TGTGCCAGCAGACGCCGGGACACTAGCAATCAGCCCCAGCATTTT
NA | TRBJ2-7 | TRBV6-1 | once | CASSAPRLVYEQYF | TGTGCCAGCAGTGCCCCTAGACTAGTCTACGAGCAGTACTTC
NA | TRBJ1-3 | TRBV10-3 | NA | CASGGGLSGNTIYF | TGTGCCTCGGGAGGGGGGCTCTCTGGAAACACCATATATTTT